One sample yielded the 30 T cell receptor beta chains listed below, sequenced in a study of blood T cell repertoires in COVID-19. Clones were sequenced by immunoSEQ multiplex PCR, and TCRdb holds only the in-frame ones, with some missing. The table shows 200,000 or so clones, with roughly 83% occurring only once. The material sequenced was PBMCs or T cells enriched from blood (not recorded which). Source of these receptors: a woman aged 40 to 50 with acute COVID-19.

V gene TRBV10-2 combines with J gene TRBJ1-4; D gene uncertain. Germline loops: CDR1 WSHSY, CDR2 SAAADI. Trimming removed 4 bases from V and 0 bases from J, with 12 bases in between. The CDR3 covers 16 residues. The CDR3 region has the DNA TGCGCCAGCAGTGTAGGCTGGAGGGCAACTAATGAAAAACTGTTTTTT. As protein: CASSVGWRATNEKLFF.

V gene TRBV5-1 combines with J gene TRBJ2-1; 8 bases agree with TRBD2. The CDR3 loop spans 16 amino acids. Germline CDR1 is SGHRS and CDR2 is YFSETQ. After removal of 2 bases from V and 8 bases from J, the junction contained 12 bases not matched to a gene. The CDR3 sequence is CASSFIAGGVGDEQFF. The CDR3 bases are TGCGCCAGCAGCTTTATTGCGGGAGGTGTAGGCGATGAGCAGTTCTTC.

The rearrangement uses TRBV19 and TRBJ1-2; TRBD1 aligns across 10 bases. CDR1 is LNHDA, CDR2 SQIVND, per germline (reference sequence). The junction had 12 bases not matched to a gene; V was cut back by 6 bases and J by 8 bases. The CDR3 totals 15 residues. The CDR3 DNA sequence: TGTGCCAGTAGCTTGACCGGGACAGGGGATGGCGGCTACACCTTC. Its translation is CASSLTGTGDGGYTF. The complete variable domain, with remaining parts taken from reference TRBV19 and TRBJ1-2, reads DGGITQSPKYLFRKEGQNVTLSCEQNLNHDAMYWYRQDPGQGLRLIYYSQIVNDFQKGDIAEGYSVSREKKESFPLTVTSAQKNPTAFYLCASSLTGTGDGGYTFGSGTRLTVV.

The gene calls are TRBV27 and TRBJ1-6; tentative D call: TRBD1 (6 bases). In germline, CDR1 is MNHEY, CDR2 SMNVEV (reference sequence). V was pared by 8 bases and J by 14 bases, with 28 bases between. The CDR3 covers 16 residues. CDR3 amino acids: CASGRLQGRANFALHF. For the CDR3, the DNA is TGTGCCAGCGGACGGTTACAGGGTCGGGCAAATTTCGCCCTCCACTTT.

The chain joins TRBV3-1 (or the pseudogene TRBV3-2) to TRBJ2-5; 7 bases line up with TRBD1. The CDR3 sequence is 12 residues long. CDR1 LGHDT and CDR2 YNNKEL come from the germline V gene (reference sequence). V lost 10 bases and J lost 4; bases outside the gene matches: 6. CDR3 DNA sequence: TGTGCCACCAGGGACAGTAGAGAGACCCAGTACTTC. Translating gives CATRDSRETQYF.

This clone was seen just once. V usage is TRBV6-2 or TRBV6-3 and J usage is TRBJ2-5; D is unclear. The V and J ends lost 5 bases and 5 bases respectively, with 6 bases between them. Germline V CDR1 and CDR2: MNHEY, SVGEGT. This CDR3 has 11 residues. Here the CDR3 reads CASSLSETQYF. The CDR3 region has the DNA TGTGCCAGCAGTCTTAGCGAGACCCAGTACTTC.

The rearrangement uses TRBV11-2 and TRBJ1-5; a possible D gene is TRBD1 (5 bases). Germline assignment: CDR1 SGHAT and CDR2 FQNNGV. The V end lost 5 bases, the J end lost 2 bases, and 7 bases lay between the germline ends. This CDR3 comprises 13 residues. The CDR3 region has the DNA TGTGCCAGCAGCGGGGGGGGCAATCAGCCCCAGCATTTT. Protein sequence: CASSGGGNQPQHF. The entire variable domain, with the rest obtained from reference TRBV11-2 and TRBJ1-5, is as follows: EAGVAQSPRYKIIEKRQSVAFWCNPISGHATLYWYQQILGQGPKLLIQFQNNGVVDDSQLPKDRFSAERLKGVDSTLKIQPAKLEDSAVYLCASSGGGNQPQHFGDGTRLSIL.

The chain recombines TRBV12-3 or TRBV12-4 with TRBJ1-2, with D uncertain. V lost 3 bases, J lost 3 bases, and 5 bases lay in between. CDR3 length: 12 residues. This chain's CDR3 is CASSFPDYGYTF. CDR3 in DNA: TGTGCCAGCAGTTTTCCTGACTATGGCTACACCTTC.

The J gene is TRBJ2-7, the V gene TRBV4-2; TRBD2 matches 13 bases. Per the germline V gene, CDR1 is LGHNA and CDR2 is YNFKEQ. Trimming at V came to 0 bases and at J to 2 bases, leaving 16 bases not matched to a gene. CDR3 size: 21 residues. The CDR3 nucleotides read TGTGCCAGCAGCCAAGAGGTTAACTTAGGACTAGCGGGAGATTACGCCTACGAGCAGTACTTC. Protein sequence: CASSQEVNLGLAGDYAYEQYF.

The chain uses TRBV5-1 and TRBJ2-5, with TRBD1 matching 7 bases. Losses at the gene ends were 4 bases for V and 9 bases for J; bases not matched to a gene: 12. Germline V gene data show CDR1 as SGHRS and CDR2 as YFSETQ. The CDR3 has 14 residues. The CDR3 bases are TGCGCCAGCAGCGCGACAGGGCCCCCAGGCTCCCAGTACTTC. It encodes CASSATGPPGSQYF. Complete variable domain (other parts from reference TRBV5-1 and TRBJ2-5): KAGVTQTPRYLIKTRGQQVTLSCSPISGHRSVSWYQQTPGQGLQFLFEYFSETQRNKGNFPGRFSGRQFSNSRSEMNVSTLELGDSALYLCASSATGPPGSQYFGPGTRLLVL.

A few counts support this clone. The CDR3 region is CSVGGEEGGTNEKLFF. The CDR3 DNA reads as TGCAGCGTTGGCGGGGAGGAAGGAGGAACTAATGAAAAACTGTTTTTT. The chain uses TRBV29-1 and TRBJ1-4, with no clear D. The V gene's germline CDR1 is SQVTM and CDR2 ANQGSEA. The CDR3 covers 16 residues. The germline V and J ends were trimmed by 4 bases and 1 base, with 16 bases remaining between them.

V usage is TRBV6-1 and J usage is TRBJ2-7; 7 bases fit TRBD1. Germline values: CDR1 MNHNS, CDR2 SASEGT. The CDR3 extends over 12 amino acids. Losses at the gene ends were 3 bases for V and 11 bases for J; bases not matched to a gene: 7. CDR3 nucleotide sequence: TGTGCCAGCAGTGAGAACAGGGGAAACGAGTACTTC. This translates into CASSENRGNEYF.

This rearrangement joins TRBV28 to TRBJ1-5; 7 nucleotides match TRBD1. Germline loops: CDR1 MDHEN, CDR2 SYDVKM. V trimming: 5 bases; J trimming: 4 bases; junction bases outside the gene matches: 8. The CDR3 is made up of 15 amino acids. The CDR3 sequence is CASSPRGTVNQPQHF. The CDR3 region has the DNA TGTGCCAGCAGTCCTCGGGGGACAGTTAATCAGCCCCAGCATTTT.

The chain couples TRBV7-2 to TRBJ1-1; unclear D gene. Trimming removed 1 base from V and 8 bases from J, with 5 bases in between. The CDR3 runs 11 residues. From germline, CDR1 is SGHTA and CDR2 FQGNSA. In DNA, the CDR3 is TGTGCCAGCAGCTTAGTGGCCGAAGCTTTCTTT. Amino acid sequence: CASSLVAEAFF.

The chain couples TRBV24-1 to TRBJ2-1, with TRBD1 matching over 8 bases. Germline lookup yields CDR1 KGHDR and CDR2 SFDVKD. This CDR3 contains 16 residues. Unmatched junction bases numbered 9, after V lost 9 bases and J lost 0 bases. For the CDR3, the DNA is TGTGCCACCTCCGGACAGGGCCCGGGCTCCTACAATGAGCAGTTCTTC. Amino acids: CATSGQGPGSYNEQFF.

The CDR3 sequence is CASSSRDREASGQPQHF. In DNA, the CDR3 is TGTGCCAGCAGTTCCCGGGACAGGGAGGCTTCGGGTCAGCCCCAGCATTTT. J is TRBJ1-5 and V is TRBV28; 9 bases line up with TRBD1. Per the germline V gene, CDR1 is MDHEN and CDR2 is SYDVKM. The CDR3 spans 17 residues. V lost 4 bases to trimming and J lost 6 bases; unmatched junction nucleotides: 13.

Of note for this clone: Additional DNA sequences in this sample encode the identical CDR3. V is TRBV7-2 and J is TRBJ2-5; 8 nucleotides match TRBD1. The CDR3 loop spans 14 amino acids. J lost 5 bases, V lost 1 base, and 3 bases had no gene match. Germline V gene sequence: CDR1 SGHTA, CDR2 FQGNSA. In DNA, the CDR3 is TGTGCCAGCAGCTTAGGTGACAGGGGTGAGACCCAGTACTTC. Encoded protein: CASSLGDRGETQYF.

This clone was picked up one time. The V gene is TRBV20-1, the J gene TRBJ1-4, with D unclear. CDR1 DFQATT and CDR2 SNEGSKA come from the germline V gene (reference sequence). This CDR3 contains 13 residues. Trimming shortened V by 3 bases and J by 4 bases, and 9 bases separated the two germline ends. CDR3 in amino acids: CSASWAYNEKLFF. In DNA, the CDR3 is TGCAGTGCTAGTTGGGCCTATAATGAAAAACTGTTTTTT.

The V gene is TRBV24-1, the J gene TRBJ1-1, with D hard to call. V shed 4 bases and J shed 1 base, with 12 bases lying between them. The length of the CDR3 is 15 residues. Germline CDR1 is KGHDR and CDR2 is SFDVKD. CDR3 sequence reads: CATSDSTVGNTEAFF. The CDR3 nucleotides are TGTGCCACCAGTGACTCTACAGTAGGGAACACTGAAGCTTTCTTT.

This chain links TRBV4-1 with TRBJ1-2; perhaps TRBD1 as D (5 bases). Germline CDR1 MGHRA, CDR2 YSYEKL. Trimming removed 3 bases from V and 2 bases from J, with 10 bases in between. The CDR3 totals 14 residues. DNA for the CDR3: TGCGCCAGCAGCCAGATGGCAGGGAACTATGGCTACACCTTC. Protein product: CASSQMAGNYGYTF.

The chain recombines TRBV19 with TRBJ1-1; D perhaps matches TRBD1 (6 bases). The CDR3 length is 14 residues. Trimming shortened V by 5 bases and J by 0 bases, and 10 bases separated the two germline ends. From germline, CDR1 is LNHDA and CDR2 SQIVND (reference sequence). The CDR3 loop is CASSAQGMNTEAFF. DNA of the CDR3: TGTGCCAGTAGTGCCCAGGGGATGAACACTGAAGCTTTCTTT.

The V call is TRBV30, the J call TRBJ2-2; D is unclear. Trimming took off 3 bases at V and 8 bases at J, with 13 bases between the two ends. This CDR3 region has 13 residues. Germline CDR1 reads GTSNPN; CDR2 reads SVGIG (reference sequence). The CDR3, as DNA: TGTGCCTGGAGGCTCGGGTCCGTGGGGGAGCTGTTTTTT. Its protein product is CAWRLGSVGELFF.

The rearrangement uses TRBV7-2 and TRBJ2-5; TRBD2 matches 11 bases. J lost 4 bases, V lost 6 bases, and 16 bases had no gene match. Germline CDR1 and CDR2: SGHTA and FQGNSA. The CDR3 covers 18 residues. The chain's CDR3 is CASRYRRLAGGGGETQYF. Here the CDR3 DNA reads TGTGCCAGCAGATACCGAAGGCTAGCGGGAGGAGGGGGAGAGACCCAGTACTTC.

The CDR3 region is CAWKWASEGWVEYSNQPQHF. The CDR3 DNA reads as TGTGCCTGGAAGTGGGCATCCGAGGGCTGGGTAGAGTATAGCAATCAGCCCCAGCATTTT. The V and J genes are TRBV30 and TRBJ1-5; D is ambiguous. This CDR3 region has 20 residues. V gave up 4 bases and J gave up 0 bases, with 28 bases separating them. The V gene's germline CDR1 is GTSNPN and CDR2 SVGIG (reference sequence).

The DNA for the CDR3 is TGTGCCAGCAGCTTGACAGGGGAGAACACTGAAGCTTTCTTT. This translates into CASSLTGENTEAFF. V gene TRBV5-5 combines with J gene TRBJ1-1, with 7 bases that match TRBD1. J lost 1 base, V lost 1 base, and 1 base had no gene match. This CDR3 is 14 amino acids long. Germline-derived CDR1 and CDR2 are SGHKS and YYEKEE (reference sequence). Supplemented by reference TRBV5-5 and TRBJ1-1, the full variable domain reads DAGVTQSPTHLIKTRGQQVTLRCSPISGHKSVSWYQQVLGQGPQFIFQYYEKEERGRGNFPDRFSARQFPNYSSELNVNALLLGDSALYLCASSLTGENTEAFFGQGTRLTVV.

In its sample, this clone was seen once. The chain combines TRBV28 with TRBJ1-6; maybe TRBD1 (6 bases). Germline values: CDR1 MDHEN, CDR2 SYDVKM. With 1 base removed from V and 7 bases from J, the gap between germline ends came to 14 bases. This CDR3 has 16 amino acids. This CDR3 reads CASSLFPGAGNSPLHF. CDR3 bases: TGTGCCAGCAGTTTATTTCCAGGGGCAGGGAATTCACCCCTCCACTTT.

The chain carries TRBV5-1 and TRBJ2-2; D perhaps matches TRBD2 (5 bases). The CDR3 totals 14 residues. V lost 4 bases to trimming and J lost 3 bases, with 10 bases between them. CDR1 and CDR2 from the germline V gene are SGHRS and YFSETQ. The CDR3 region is CASSARGDTGELFF. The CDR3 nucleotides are TGCGCCAGCAGCGCTCGGGGTGACACCGGGGAGCTGTTTTTT.

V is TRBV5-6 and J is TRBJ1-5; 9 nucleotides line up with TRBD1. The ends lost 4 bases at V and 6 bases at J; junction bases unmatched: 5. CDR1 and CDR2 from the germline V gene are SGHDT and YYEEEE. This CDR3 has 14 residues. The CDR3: CASSVTGGSQPQHF. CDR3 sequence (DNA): TGTGCCAGCAGCGTCACAGGGGGCAGTCAGCCCCAGCATTTT.

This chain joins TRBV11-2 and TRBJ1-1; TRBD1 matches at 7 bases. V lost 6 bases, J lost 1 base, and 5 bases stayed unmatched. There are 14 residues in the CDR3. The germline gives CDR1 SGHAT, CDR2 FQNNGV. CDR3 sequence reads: CASRPNRGNTEAFF. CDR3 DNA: TGTGCCAGCAGACCTAACAGGGGGAACACTGAAGCTTTCTTT.

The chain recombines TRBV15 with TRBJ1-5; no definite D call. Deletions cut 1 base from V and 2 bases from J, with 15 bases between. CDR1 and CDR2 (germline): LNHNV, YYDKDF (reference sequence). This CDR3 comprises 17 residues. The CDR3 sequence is CATSRGGRSWGNQPQHF. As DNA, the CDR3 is TGTGCCACCAGCAGAGGTGGCAGGTCTTGGGGCAATCAGCCCCAGCATTTT. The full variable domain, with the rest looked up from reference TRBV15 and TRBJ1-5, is DAMVIQNPRYQVTQFGKPVTLSCSQTLNHNVMYWYQQKSSQAPKLLFHYYDKDFNNEADTPDNFQSRRPNTSFCFLDIRSPGLGDTAMYLCATSRGGRSWGNQPQHFGDGTRLSIL.